Given below is one TCR beta chain in context. Its antigen remains undetermined. Nothing much larger sits one base from this clone, and base qualities are not available. The germline V gene sets CDR1 to MNHEY and CDR2 to SVGAGI. The CDR3 covers 13 residues, taking in both the cysteine and the phenylalanine. The read is trimmed to its CDR3 DNA, 39 bases read in frame from base 1. Unmatched junction bases come to 3, with V trimmed by 5 bases and J by 4 bases. Receptor libraries were prepared by 5' RACE. Reads for this sample came from a NextSeq 500. The TCR library protocol attached unique molecular identifiers to individual cDNA molecules to correct for sequencing error and PCR bias. Both TCR alpha and beta chains were sequenced, and tight co-correlation was observed between alpha and beta sequence abundances in each sample. The original methods were these. V gene, J gene and CDR3 annotation of TCR sequences was performed with Decombinator V4. Expanded TCRs were defined as changing significantly between any two time points under a Poisson model with p below 0.0001. TCR abundances were normalised to the total number of TCRs sequenced per sample and were expressed as counts per million. MAIT TCRs were defined by TRAV1-2 paired with TRAJ12, TRAJ20 or TRAJ33, and iNKT TCRs by TRAV10 paired with TRAJ18. VDJdb, accessed 1 November 2021, was searched for CMV, EBV and SARS-CoV-2 annotated TCRs, excluding TCRs annotated for multiple antigens. The public reads were reprocessed in TCRdb via fastp at Q25 and MiXCR, keeping in-frame beta chains. Each CDR3 protein appears once, grouped with its most common genes and DNA. In this record, the V and J calls reflect TCRdb's handling and not the investigators' own analysis. This sample gives about 87,000 distinct CDR3 sequences in total; less than 15% of them show up just once. Together, the top ten hold around 5.8% of the sample.

A case-control design nested within a healthcare worker cohort in London, UK, was used, with weekly nasopharyngeal swab PCR tests and blood sampling performed. Between 23 and 31 March 2020, the week of the UK lockdown, healthcare workers were enrolled and then followed up weekly for as long as 16 weeks. This sample is part of a study of early T cells in non-severe SARS-CoV-2 infection (dated by TCRdb to the early 2020s). For context, the study as a whole: Because TCR sequencing was done on bulk RNA from unsorted whole blood, the alpha and beta chains could not be paired.

General study outcomes and caveats: Matching against VDJdb was skewed toward anti-spike CD8 responses, likely underestimated virus-specific expansions, and missed private and CD4 specificities.

Source material: whole blood. The sequence is built from TRBV6-5 and TRBJ2-5, with 8 bases in between that match TRBD1. The TCR was taken from an adult who was a healthcare worker with PCR-confirmed SARS-CoV-2 infection or an uninfected control (not recorded which). This receptor has the CDR3 CASSTDRGETQYF. The DNA sequence reads TGTGCCAGCAGTACCGACAGGGGAGAGACCCAGTACTTC.